This TCR beta chain is from a study of preoperative IRX-2 immunotherapy in early breast cancer. This CDR3 is built from 13 residues. Looked up from germline, CDR1 is MDHEN and CDR2 is SYDVKM. Trimming shortened V by 2 bases and J by 9 bases, and 13 bases separated the two germline ends. Assay: immunoSEQ multiplex PCR; the TCRdb copy retains only in-frame clones and omits some. Among tens of thousands of clones listed, approximately 80% were seen once. The treatment: preoperative locoregional IRX-2 cytokine immunotherapy. The rearrangement uses TRBV28 and TRBJ1-1; no definite D call. Sequenced material: lymph node tissue, taken after IRX-2 immunotherapy. This clonotype originated in a human donor with breast cancer. This chain's CDR3 is CASSLLKGMKAFF. The CDR3 DNA follows: TGTGCCAGCAGTTTACTGAAGGGAATGAAAGCTTTCTTT.